These T cell receptor beta chains were read from a single sample in a study of chemoradiotherapy in HPV16-positive cancers. The table came from immunoSEQ multiplex PCR; TCRdb's copy has only in-frame clones and leaves some out. The sample contains 25,000 to 40,000 clones, 80% to 90% of which appear only once. The source material was blood, sampled from a patient who underwent chemoradiotherapy. The receptors here all came from a human donor with HPV-associated anogenital cancer. The CDR3 runs from the conserved cysteine through the conserved F or W. D genes are given only for firm matches. Size is omitted from some rows. Given values are once, few, many or a class for expanded clones.

d_gene: TRBD1; v_gene: TRBV4-1; abundance: -; j_gene: TRBJ2-1; CDR3nt: TGCGCCAGCAGCCAAGATTCGGCAGGGGGCTACAATGAGCAGTTCTTC; CDR3aa: CASSQDSAGGYNEQFF
d_gene: TRBD1; v_gene: TRBV6-5; abundance: -; j_gene: TRBJ2-7; CDR3nt: TGTGCCAGCAGCCCTCAGGCAGGGGGTCGGAGCGAGCAGTACTTC; CDR3aa: CASSPQAGGRSEQYF
d_gene: TRBD2; v_gene: TRBV7-9; abundance: -; j_gene: TRBJ2-3; CDR3nt: TGTGCCAGCAGCTCGGGCATCGGGGTAGCGGGAGGGAGCACAGATACGCAGTATTTT; CDR3aa: CASSSGIGVAGGSTDTQYF
d_gene: TRBD2; v_gene: TRBV9; abundance: -; j_gene: TRBJ2-2; CDR3nt: TGTGCCAGCAGCGTGACTAGCGGGAGCACCGGGGAGCTGTTTTTT; CDR3aa: CASSVTSGSTGELFF
d_gene: -; v_gene: TRBV9; abundance: -; j_gene: TRBJ2-2; CDR3nt: TGTGCCAGCAGCGCTGGGTGGGCCGGGGAGCTGTTTTTT; CDR3aa: CASSAGWAGELFF
d_gene: -; v_gene: TRBV7-6; abundance: -; j_gene: TRBJ2-2; CDR3nt: TGTGCCAGCAGCTTAGCCCCACGGGGGTCCGGGGAGCTGTTTTTT; CDR3aa: CASSLAPRGSGELFF
d_gene: TRBD1; v_gene: TRBV9; abundance: -; j_gene: TRBJ1-5; CDR3nt: TGTGCCAGCAGCCCGGGGGACAGCCAGCCCCAGCATTTT; CDR3aa: CASSPGDSQPQHF
d_gene: -; v_gene: TRBV19; abundance: -; j_gene: TRBJ2-1; CDR3nt: TGTGCCAGTAGCCCGAGGGGGGCTAATGAGCAGTTCTTC; CDR3aa: CASSPRGANEQFF
d_gene: TRBD1; v_gene: TRBV2; abundance: -; j_gene: TRBJ1-6; CDR3nt: TGTGCCAGCAGTGAGGACAGGGACCCAGGTTCCTATAATTCACCCCTCCACTTT; CDR3aa: CASSEDRDPGSYNSPLHF
d_gene: TRBD2; v_gene: TRBV9; abundance: -; j_gene: TRBJ2-1; CDR3nt: TGTGCCAGCAGCACCGGACTAGCGGGCAGCTCCTACAATGAGCAGTTCTTC; CDR3aa: CASSTGLAGSSYNEQFF
d_gene: -; v_gene: TRBV28; abundance: medium-sized; j_gene: TRBJ2-1; CDR3nt: TGTGCCAGCAGACGTATCAATGAGCAGTTCTTC; CDR3aa: CASRRINEQFF
d_gene: -; v_gene: TRBV7-2; abundance: -; j_gene: TRBJ1-1; CDR3nt: TGTGCCAGCAGCCGCGCCGGGGGCTACACTGAAGCTTTCTTT; CDR3aa: CASSRAGGYTEAFF
d_gene: TRBD2; v_gene: TRBV5-1; abundance: -; j_gene: TRBJ2-5; CDR3nt: TGCGCCAGCGTACCTGGCGGGAGGGCCGTGGAGACCCAGTACTTC; CDR3aa: CASVPGGRAVETQYF
d_gene: -; v_gene: TRBV6-1; abundance: -; j_gene: TRBJ2-2; CDR3nt: TGTGCCAGCAGTGACAGGGCTCACGGGGAGCTGTTTTTT; CDR3aa: CASSDRAHGELFF
d_gene: -; v_gene: TRBV4-3; abundance: -; j_gene: TRBJ2-3; CDR3nt: TGCGCCAGCAGCCAAGATGGCAGCACAGATACGCAGTATTTT; CDR3aa: CASSQDGSTDTQYF
d_gene: -; v_gene: TRBV6-6; abundance: -; j_gene: TRBJ2-1; CDR3nt: TGTGCCAGCAGTTACCGGGACGGGTACAATGAGCAGTTCTTC; CDR3aa: CASSYRDGYNEQFF
d_gene: -; v_gene: TRBV10-1; abundance: medium-sized; j_gene: TRBJ1-1; CDR3nt: TGCGCCAGCAGTGAAACCTTCGGGAACACTGAAGCTTTCTTT; CDR3aa: CASSETFGNTEAFF
d_gene: -; v_gene: TRBV30; abundance: -; j_gene: TRBJ1-3; CDR3nt: TGTGCCTGGAGTACGGGGATCTCTGGAAACACCATATATTTT; CDR3aa: CAWSTGISGNTIYF
d_gene: -; v_gene: TRBV15; abundance: -; j_gene: TRBJ2-7; CDR3nt: TGTGCCACCAGCAGAGATTTCACAGCCTACGAGCAGTACTTC; CDR3aa: CATSRDFTAYEQYF
d_gene: -; v_gene: TRBV19; abundance: -; j_gene: TRBJ1-1; CDR3nt: TGTGCCAGTAGTATAGATCTCCCCACTGAAGCTTTCTTT; CDR3aa: CASSIDLPTEAFF
d_gene: -; v_gene: TRBV19; abundance: few; j_gene: TRBJ1-5; CDR3nt: TGTGCCAGTAGCCCTCCTCCGGGCACTCCCAATCAGCCCCAGCATTTT; CDR3aa: CASSPPPGTPNQPQHF
d_gene: -; v_gene: TRBV19; abundance: -; j_gene: TRBJ2-3; CDR3nt: TGTGCCAGTAGTATAGGTCGGGGACGGCAAAGCACAGATACGCAGTATTTT; CDR3aa: CASSIGRGRQSTDTQYF
d_gene: TRBD2; v_gene: TRBV6-6; abundance: few; j_gene: TRBJ2-4; CDR3nt: TGTGCCAGCAGTTATGGGACTAGCGGGACTTTAAACATTCAGTACTTC; CDR3aa: CASSYGTSGTLNIQYF
d_gene: TRBD2; v_gene: TRBV9; abundance: -; j_gene: TRBJ2-3; CDR3nt: TGTGCCAGCAGCCCCCGCGGGGCGGGGGGTTACACAGATACGCAGTATTTT; CDR3aa: CASSPRGAGGYTDTQYF
d_gene: -; v_gene: TRBV25-1; abundance: -; j_gene: TRBJ2-2; CDR3nt: TGTGCCAGCAGTGAGGCGGGACAGCAGTCGGCAACCGGGGAGCTGTTTTTT; CDR3aa: CASSEAGQQSATGELFF
d_gene: TRBD1; v_gene: TRBV5-4; abundance: -; j_gene: TRBJ2-3; CDR3nt: TGTGCCAGCAGCCTCGACAGGGGGCGCACAGATACGCAGTATTTT; CDR3aa: CASSLDRGRTDTQYF
d_gene: -; v_gene: TRBV19; abundance: -; j_gene: TRBJ1-1; CDR3nt: TGTGCCAGTAGTATTATAAGGCGGAACACTGAAGCTTTCTTT; CDR3aa: CASSIIRRNTEAFF
d_gene: -; v_gene: TRBV19; abundance: -; j_gene: TRBJ2-3; CDR3nt: TGTGCCAGTAGTATACAAAAGTCGGCCTCTTTTAGCACAGATACGCAGTATTTT; CDR3aa: CASSIQKSASFSTDTQYF
d_gene: -; v_gene: TRBV30; abundance: -; j_gene: TRBJ1-3; CDR3nt: TGTGCCTGGAGCCCCTTCGGGGGCTCCTTCTTCTACTCTGGAAACACCATATATTTT; CDR3aa: CAWSPFGGSFFYSGNTIYF
d_gene: -; v_gene: TRBV5-6; abundance: -; j_gene: TRBJ2-3; CDR3nt: TGTGCCAGCGGCCTGGCGGGCCTTACAGATACGCAGTATTTT; CDR3aa: CASGLAGLTDTQYF
d_gene: -; v_gene: TRBV9; abundance: -; j_gene: TRBJ1-6; CDR3nt: TGTGCCAGCAGCGCAGGAGTCCCCAATTCACCCCTCCACTTT; CDR3aa: CASSAGVPNSPLHF
d_gene: -; v_gene: TRBV6-5; abundance: -; j_gene: TRBJ1-3; CDR3nt: TGTGCCAGCAGTTCATCTCTAAGGGCTGGAAACACCATATATTTT; CDR3aa: CASSSSLRAGNTIYF
d_gene: -; v_gene: TRBV19; abundance: -; j_gene: TRBJ1-1; CDR3nt: TGTGCCAGTAGTCCCTTAAACAGGGCGGAGACTGAAGCTTTCTTT; CDR3aa: CASSPLNRAETEAFF
d_gene: -; v_gene: TRBV6-5; abundance: -; j_gene: TRBJ1-2; CDR3nt: TGTGCCAGCAGTTACGGTGGGGGGCGGTCCAACTATGGCTACACCTTC; CDR3aa: CASSYGGGRSNYGYTF
d_gene: TRBD1; v_gene: TRBV4-1; abundance: -; j_gene: TRBJ2-5; CDR3nt: TGCGCCAGCAGCCCCGGGACAGGGGTTGAGACCCAGTACTTC; CDR3aa: CASSPGTGVETQYF
d_gene: -; v_gene: TRBV9; abundance: -; j_gene: TRBJ1-5; CDR3nt: TGTGCCAGCAGCGAGGGAAGTTTCAGCAATCAGCCCCAGCATTTT; CDR3aa: CASSEGSFSNQPQHF
d_gene: -; v_gene: TRBV7-9; abundance: few; j_gene: TRBJ1-2; CDR3nt: TGTGCCAGCAGCTTTGGGGAACAGAACTATGGCTACACCTTC; CDR3aa: CASSFGEQNYGYTF
d_gene: TRBD1; v_gene: TRBV9; abundance: -; j_gene: TRBJ1-1; CDR3nt: TGTGCCAGCAGCGACCGAATAGACAGGGTCGGGGAGAACACTGAAGCTTTCTTT; CDR3aa: CASSDRIDRVGENTEAFF
d_gene: TRBD1; v_gene: TRBV7-9; abundance: -; j_gene: TRBJ1-5; CDR3nt: TGTGCCAGCAGCTTAGGGGGGACAGGGGGCGACAATCAGCCCCAGCATTTT; CDR3aa: CASSLGGTGGDNQPQHF
d_gene: TRBD1; v_gene: TRBV5-1; abundance: -; j_gene: TRBJ1-2; CDR3nt: TGCGCCAGCAGCTTGGTACAGGGGGCAAATGGCTACACCTTC; CDR3aa: CASSLVQGANGYTF
d_gene: -; v_gene: TRBV10-3; abundance: -; j_gene: TRBJ1-2; CDR3nt: TGTGCCATCAGTGAGTCAAGATTGACCTATGGCTACACCTTC; CDR3aa: CAISESRLTYGYTF
d_gene: TRBD1; v_gene: TRBV7-9; abundance: -; j_gene: TRBJ1-1; CDR3nt: TGTGCCAGCAGCCAACGGGACAGGGGAGCTTTCTTT; CDR3aa: CASSQRDRGAFF
d_gene: -; v_gene: TRBV9; abundance: -; j_gene: TRBJ1-4; CDR3nt: TGTGCCAGCAGCCCTCGGACGGGAGAAAAACTGTTTTTT; CDR3aa: CASSPRTGEKLFF
d_gene: -; v_gene: TRBV6-1; abundance: -; j_gene: TRBJ2-7; CDR3nt: TGTGCCAGCAGTGAAGGGGGACACCCCTACGAGCAGTACTTC; CDR3aa: CASSEGGHPYEQYF
d_gene: TRBD2; v_gene: TRBV2; abundance: -; j_gene: TRBJ2-5; CDR3nt: TGTGCCAGCAACAGCGGGAGGGGAGAGACCCAGTACTTC; CDR3aa: CASNSGRGETQYF
d_gene: -; v_gene: TRBV14; abundance: -; j_gene: TRBJ1-1; CDR3nt: TGTGCCAGCAGCTTGCGTTCAGGGTTCCTTATGAACACTGAAGCTTTCTTT; CDR3aa: CASSLRSGFLMNTEAFF
d_gene: TRBD1; v_gene: TRBV4-2; abundance: -; j_gene: TRBJ2-1; CDR3nt: TGTGCCAGCAGCCATCCCGGACAGGGCGACAATGAGCAGTTCTTC; CDR3aa: CASSHPGQGDNEQFF
d_gene: TRBD1; v_gene: TRBV5-4; abundance: -; j_gene: TRBJ1-2; CDR3nt: TGTGCCAGCAGCTTGGCCGGACAGGGGGGCTATGGCTACACCTTC; CDR3aa: CASSLAGQGGYGYTF
d_gene: TRBD1; v_gene: TRBV7-2; abundance: -; j_gene: TRBJ1-2; CDR3nt: TGTGCCAGCAGCCCCGGGACAGGGGACTATGGCTACACCTTC; CDR3aa: CASSPGTGDYGYTF